This record covers a single T cell receptor beta chain. Its antigen is unknown. Per germline, CDR1 SGHTA and CDR2 FQGNSA. This CDR3 has 15 amino acids. V shed 5 bases and J shed 2 bases, with 16 bases lying between them. This sample was taken from a study of T cells after yellow fever vaccination. Study overall: With SMART-Seq v4 Ultra Low Input, the fractions containing low cell numbers were prepared. Study-level points and caveats: High-abundance clonotypes from the bulk population could contaminate FACS-sorted repertoires.

Generation of TCR cDNA used 5'RACE template switching (which added a universal primer site and UMIs). Each CDR3 protein is one row after TCRdb ran MiXCR on the 5' RACE reads. Of hundreds of thousands of distinct CDR3 sequences detected, about 12% appear once; the ten largest clones hold 14% to 15%. This clonotype was sampled from a man between 25 and 39 years old who received the YFV17D yellow fever vaccine. Sample: PBMCs, taken on the day of the yellow fever booster vaccination. The genes are TRBV7-2 and TRBJ2-7, with unresolved D. The chain's CDR3 is CASSEEPQSTYEQYF. Written as DNA, the CDR3 is TGTGCCAGCAGCGAGGAACCTCAATCTACCTACGAGCAGTACTTC. Full variable domain (missing parts from reference TRBV7-2 and TRBJ2-7): GAGVSQSPSNKVTEKGKDVELRCDPISGHTALYWYRQSLGQGLEFLIYFQGNSAPDKSGLPSDRFSAERTGGSVSTLTIQRTQQEDSAVYLCASSEEPQSTYEQYFGPGTRLTVT.